This TCR beta chain was obtained from a study of regulatory T cells in long-lasting Graves disease. Specified time point: persistent/refractory GD, antithyroid drugs over 5 years with positive TRAb. PBMC RNA served as the TCR library source. V lost 1 base and J lost 8; bases outside the gene matches: 6. This CDR3 is built from 15 residues. Germline values: CDR1 LGHDT, CDR2 YNNKEL (reference sequence). Arm-PCR of CDR3 regions and iRepertoire HTBI primers were the basis on which TCR beta libraries were built. In the original analysis: Taken together, the samples had around 66 TRBV and 14 TRBJ segments identified. Each CDR3 protein gets one entry after TCRdb re-called the multiplex PCR reads with MiXCR. For this entry, the V and J calls and clone size follow TCRdb and not the study's own pipeline. The data hold 300,000 to 500,000 distinct CDR3 sequences, with more than 20% observed a single time. Concerning this clonotype: What it binds is not known.

Points from the study as a whole: Persistent Graves' patients possessed reduced TCR diversity relative to recently diagnosed ones. Under persistent disease, TRBV28, TRBJ1-2 and TRBJ2-5 were used preferentially. New patients shared about 910 public clonotypes, and persistent patients shared more, with about 2,700.

The receptor comes from a female donor with Graves disease. The sequencing here drew on peripheral blood mononuclear cells (PBMCs), taken when the disease was refractory, from a patient treated with antithyroid drugs. This chain joins TRBV3-1 and TRBJ2-1; 9 bases fit TRBD2. CDR3 DNA sequence: TGTGCCAGCAGCCAAGTAGCGGGAGTTGTGGATGAGCAGTTCTTC. This sequence encodes CASSQVAGVVDEQFF.